The T cell receptor beta chain described here comes from a study of T-cell memory formation after mild COVID-19. V gave up 0 bases and J gave up 8 bases, with 10 bases separating them. This CDR3 comprises 13 residues. Germline loops: CDR1 SGHDN, CDR2 FVKESK. This clonotype has a handful of counts. One entry per CDR3 protein, called by TCRdb with MiXCR from the 5' RACE reads. This repertoire shows some 300,000 distinct CDR3 sequences, 20% to 25% found once; its top ten account for around 20%. This sequence originates from a young man who had mild COVID-19 (a few samples of this study predate the infection). Cell type and time point are not known. The V gene is TRBV14, the J gene TRBJ1-2; possible D gene TRBD1, 6 bases. The specimen was PBMCs or a T cell subset sorted from them (not recorded which). The CDR3 sequence: CASSQDRGLGYTF. The CDR3 region has the DNA TGTGCCAGCAGCCAAGATCGGGGGCTGGGCTACACCTTC.